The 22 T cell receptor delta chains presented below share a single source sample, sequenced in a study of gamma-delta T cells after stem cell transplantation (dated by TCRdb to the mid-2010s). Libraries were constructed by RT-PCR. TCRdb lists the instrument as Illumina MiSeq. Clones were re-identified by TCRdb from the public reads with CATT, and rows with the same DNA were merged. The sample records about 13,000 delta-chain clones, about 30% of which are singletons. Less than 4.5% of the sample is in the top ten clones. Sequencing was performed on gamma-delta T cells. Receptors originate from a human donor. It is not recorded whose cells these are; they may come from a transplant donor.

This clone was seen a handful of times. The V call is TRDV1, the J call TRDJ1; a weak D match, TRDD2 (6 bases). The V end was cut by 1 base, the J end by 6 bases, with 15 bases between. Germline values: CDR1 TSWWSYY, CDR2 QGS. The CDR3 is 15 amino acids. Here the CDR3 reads CALGEQDLPTYKLIF. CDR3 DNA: TGTGCTCTTGGGGAACAAGACCTTCCGACCTATAAACTCATCTTT.

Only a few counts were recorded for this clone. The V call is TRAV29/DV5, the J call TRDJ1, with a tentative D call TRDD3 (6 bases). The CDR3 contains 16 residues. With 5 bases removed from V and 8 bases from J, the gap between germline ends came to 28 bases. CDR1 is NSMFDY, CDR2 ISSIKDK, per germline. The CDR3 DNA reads TGTGCAGCGTCTACGTGGGATATGGAATTCGCGGAGAAACTCATCTTT. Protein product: CAASTWDMEFAEKLIF.

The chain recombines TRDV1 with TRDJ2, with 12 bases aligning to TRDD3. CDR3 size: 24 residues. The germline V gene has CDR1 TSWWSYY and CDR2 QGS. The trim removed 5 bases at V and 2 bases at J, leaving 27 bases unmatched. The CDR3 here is CALGIIFGGGVYWGIPPLTAQLFF. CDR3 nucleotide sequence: TGTGCTCTTGGGATAATATTCGGCGGGGGGGTATACTGGGGGATACCCCCCTTGACAGCACAACTCTTCTTT.

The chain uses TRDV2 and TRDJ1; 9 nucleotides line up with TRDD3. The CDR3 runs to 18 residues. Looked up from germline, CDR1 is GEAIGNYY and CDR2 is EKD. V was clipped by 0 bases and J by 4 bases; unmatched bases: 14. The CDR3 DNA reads TGTGCCTGTGACACCCGGATCCGACGGGGGGATACAAGCGATAAACTCATCTTT. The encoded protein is CACDTRIRRGDTSDKLIF.

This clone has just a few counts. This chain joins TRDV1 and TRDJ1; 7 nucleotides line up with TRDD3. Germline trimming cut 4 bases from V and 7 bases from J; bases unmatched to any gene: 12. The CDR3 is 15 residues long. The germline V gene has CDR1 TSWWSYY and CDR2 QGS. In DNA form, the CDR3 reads TGTGCTCTTGGGGCCCGTCGGGGATATATTGGTAAACTCATCTTT. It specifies CALGARRGYIGKLIF.

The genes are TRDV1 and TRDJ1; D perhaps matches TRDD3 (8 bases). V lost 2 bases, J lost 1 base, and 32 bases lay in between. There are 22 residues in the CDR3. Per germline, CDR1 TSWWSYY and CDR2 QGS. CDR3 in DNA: TGTGCTCTTGGGGAAAATACTTCCTATTGCTCCTGGGGGACCTTCCGCACCGATAAACTCATCTTT. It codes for CALGENTSYCSWGTFRTDKLIF.

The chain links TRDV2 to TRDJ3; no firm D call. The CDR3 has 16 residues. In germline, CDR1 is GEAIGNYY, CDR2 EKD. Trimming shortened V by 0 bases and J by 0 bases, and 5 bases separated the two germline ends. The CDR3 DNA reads TGTGCCTGTGACACCCGTAGCTCCTGGGACACCCGACAGATGTTTTTC. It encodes CACDTRSSWDTRQMFF.

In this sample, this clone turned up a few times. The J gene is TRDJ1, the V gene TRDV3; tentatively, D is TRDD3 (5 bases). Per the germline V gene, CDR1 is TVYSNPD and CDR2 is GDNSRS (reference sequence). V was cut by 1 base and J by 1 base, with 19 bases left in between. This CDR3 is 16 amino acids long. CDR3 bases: TGTGCCTTTACGAGGGGGCTTCTAGGGCCCACCGATAAACTCATCTTT. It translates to CAFTRGLLGPTDKLIF.

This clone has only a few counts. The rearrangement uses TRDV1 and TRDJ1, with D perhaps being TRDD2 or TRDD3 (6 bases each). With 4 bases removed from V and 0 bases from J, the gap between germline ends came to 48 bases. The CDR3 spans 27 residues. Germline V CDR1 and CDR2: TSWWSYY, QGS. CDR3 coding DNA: TGTGCTCTTGGGGCTACTTCCTTTTACAACCCATTACCTGCCTGGGGAGGGTGGTGCAATAACACCGATAAACTCATCTTT. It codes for CALGATSFYNPLPAWGGWCNNTDKLIF.

CDR3 residues: CALGEIRPTGGYPLMYTDKLIF. As DNA, the CDR3 is TGTGCTCTTGGGGAAATCCGACCTACTGGGGGATATCCCCTTATGTACACCGATAAACTCATCTTT. The chain couples TRDV1 to TRDJ1; TRDD3 agrees at 11 bases. V was clipped by 2 bases and J by 0 bases; unmatched bases: 20. Germline assignment: CDR1 TSWWSYY and CDR2 QGS. The CDR3 covers 22 residues.

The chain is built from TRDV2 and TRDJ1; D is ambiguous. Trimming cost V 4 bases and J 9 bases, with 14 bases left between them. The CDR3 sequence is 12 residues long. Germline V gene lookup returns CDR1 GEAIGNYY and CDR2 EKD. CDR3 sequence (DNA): TGTGCCTGTGAATGGGAAAGCGGTCAACTCATCTTT. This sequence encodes CACEWESGQLIF.

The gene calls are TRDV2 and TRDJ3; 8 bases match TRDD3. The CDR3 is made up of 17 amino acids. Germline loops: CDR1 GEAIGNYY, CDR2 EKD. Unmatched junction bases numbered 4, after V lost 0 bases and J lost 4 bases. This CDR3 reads CACDTEGDKWDTRQMFF. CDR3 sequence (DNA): TGTGCCTGTGACACCGAGGGGGATAAATGGGACACCCGACAGATGTTTTTC.

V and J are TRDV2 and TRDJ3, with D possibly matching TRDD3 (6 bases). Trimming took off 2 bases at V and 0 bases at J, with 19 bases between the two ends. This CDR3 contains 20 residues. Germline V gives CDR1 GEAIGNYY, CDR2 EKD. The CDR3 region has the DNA TGTGCCTGTGACAAGGATCCTGGGGATGCAAACTCCTGGGACACCCGACAGATGTTTTTC. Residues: CACDKDPGDANSWDTRQMFF.

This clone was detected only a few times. The CDR3 DNA sequence: TGTGCTCTTGGGGGCTTCCCCCGGGTTTACAGGGGCTACACCGATAAACTCATCTTT. Its protein is CALGGFPRVYRGYTDKLIF. This chain connects TRDV1 to TRDJ1, with TRDD2 as a possible D gene (5 bases). V lost 4 bases and J 0 bases, leaving 24 bases between the germline ends. Looked up from germline, CDR1 is TSWWSYY and CDR2 is QGS. This CDR3 is 19 amino acids long.

Written as DNA, the CDR3 is TGTGCTCTTGGGGAACGGATTCCCATACTGGGGGACAGACACCAGTGCACCGATAAACTCATCTTT. It encodes CALGERIPILGDRHQCTDKLIF. V usage is TRDV1 and J usage is TRDJ1, with TRDD3 identical over 9 bases. CDR3 length: 22 residues. The trim removed 1 base at V and 1 base at J, leaving 22 bases unmatched. Germline V gene sequence: CDR1 TSWWSYY, CDR2 QGS.

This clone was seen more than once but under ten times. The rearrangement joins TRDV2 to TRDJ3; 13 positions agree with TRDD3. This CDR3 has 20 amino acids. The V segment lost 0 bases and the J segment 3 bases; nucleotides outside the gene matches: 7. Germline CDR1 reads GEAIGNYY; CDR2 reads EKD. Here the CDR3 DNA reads TGTGCCTGTGACACCCCACTGGGGGATACGTTTAGCTGGGACACCCGACAGATGTTTTTC. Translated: CACDTPLGDTFSWDTRQMFF.

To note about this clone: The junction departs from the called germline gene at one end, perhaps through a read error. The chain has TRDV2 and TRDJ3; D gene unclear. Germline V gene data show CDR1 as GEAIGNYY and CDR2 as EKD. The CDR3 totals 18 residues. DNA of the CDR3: TGTGCCTGTGACACCGGTCCTGTTGGGTCTTGGTACACCCTACAGATGTTTTTC. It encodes CACDTGPVGSWYTLQMFF.

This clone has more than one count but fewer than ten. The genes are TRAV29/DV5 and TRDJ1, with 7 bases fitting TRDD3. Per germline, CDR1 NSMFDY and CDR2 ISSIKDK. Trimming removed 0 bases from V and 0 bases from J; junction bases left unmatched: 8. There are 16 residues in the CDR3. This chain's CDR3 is CAASGAGGMYTDKLIF. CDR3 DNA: TGTGCAGCAAGCGGTGCTGGGGGGATGTACACCGATAAACTCATCTTT.

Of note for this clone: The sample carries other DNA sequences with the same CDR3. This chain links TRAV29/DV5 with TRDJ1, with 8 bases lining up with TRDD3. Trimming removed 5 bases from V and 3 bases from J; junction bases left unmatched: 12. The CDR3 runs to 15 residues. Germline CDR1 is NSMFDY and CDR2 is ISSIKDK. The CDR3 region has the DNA TGTGCAGCCCCTTCAGGGATACGGGACGCCGATAAACTCATCTTT. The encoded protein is CAAPSGIRDADKLIF.

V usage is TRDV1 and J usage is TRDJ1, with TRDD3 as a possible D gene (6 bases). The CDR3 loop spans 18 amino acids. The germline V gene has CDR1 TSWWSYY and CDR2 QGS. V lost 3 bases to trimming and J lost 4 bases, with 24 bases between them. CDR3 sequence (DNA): TGTGCTCTTGGGGACACATTCCTTCGGGGACGTGGGGGCGATAAACTCATCTTT. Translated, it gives CALGDTFLRGRGGDKLIF.

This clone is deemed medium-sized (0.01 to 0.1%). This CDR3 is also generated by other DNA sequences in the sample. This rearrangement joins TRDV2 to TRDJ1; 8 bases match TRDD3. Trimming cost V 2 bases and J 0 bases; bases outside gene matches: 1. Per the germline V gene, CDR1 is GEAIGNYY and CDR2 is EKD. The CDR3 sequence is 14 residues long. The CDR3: CACDRLGDTDKLIF. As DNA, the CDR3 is TGTGCCTGTGACAGACTGGGGGACACCGATAAACTCATCTTT.

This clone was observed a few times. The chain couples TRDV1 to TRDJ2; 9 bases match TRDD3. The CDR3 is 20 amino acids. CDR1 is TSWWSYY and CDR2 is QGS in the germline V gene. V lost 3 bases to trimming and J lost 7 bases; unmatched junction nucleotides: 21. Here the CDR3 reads CALGDGYSGLGEGVGAQLFF. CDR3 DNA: TGTGCTCTTGGGGACGGATACTCCGGACTGGGGGAGGGGGTAGGAGCACAACTCTTCTTT.